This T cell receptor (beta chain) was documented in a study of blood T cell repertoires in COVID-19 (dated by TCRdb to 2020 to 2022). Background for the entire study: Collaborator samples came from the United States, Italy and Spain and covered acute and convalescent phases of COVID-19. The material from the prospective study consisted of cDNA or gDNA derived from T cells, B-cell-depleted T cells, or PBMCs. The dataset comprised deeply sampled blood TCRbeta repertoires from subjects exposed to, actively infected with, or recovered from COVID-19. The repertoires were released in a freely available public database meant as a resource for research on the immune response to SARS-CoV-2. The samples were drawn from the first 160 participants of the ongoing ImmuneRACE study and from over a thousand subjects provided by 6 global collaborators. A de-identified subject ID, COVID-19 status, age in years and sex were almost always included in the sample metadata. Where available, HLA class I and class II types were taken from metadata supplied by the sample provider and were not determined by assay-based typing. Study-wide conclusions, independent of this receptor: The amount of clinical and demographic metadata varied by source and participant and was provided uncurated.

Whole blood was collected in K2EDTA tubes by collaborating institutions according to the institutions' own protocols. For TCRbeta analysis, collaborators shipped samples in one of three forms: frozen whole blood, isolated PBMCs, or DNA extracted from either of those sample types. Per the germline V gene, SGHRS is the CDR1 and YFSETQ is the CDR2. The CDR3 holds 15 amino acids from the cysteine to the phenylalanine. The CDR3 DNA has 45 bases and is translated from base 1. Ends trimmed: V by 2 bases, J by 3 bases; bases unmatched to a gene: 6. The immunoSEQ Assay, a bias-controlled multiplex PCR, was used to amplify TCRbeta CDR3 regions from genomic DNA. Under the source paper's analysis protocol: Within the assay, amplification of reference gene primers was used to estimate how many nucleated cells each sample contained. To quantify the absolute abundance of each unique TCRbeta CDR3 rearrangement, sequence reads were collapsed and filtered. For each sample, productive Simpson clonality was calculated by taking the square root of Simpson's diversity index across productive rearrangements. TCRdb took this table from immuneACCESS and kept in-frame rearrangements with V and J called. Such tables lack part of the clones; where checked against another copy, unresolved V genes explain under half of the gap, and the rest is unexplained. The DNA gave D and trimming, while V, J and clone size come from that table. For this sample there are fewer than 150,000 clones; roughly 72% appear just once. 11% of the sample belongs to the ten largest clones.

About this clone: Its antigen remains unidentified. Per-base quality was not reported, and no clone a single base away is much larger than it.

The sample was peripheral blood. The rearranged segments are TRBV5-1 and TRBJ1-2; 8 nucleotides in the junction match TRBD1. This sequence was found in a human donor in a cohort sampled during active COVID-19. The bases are TGCGCCAGCAGCTTAAACAGGGGGTACGACTATGGCTACACCTTC. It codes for CASSLNRGYDYGYTF. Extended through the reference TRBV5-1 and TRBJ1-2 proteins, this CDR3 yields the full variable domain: KAGVTQTPRYLIKTRGQQVTLSCSPISGHRSVSWYQQTPGQGLQFLFEYFSETQRNKGNFPGRFSGRQFSNSRSEMNVSTLELGDSALYLCASSLNRGYDYGYTFGSGTRLTVV.